These 30 T cell receptor beta chains were all obtained from the same sample, sequenced in a study of T cell repertoires in cytomegalovirus infection. TCRdb reanalysed the reads using MiXCR and keeps one entry per CDR3 protein. The table has 300,000 to 400,000 distinct CDR3 sequences, approximately 25% seen once. Antigen specificity for these receptors is unknown. This specimen consisted of cultured PBMCs, obtained from culture after CMV antigen stimulation. The origin of the receptors is a human donor in good health (CMV status not recorded). Some clones in this sample may be carry-over from other donors' samples.

This clonotype was seen ten or more times. The V call is TRBV7-2, the J call TRBJ2-1; TRBD1 is a possible D gene (5 bases). The germline V and J ends were trimmed by 3 bases and 6 bases, with 12 bases remaining between them. The CDR3 consists of 14 residues. Germline V gives CDR1 SGHTA, CDR2 FQGNSA. As DNA, the CDR3 is TGTGCCAGCAGCTTCGGACACGGTCCCAATGAGCAGTTCTTC. This encodes CASSFGHGPNEQFF.

This clonotype turned up a few times. This chain uses TRBV15 with TRBJ2-5; 9 nucleotides line up with TRBD1. Unmatched junction bases numbered 3, after V lost 3 bases and J lost 4 bases. CDR3 length: 14 residues. Germline CDR1 LNHNV, CDR2 YYDKDF (reference sequence). The DNA of the CDR3 is TGTGCCACCAGCAGTCGGGACAGGGTAGAGACCCAGTACTTC. Translating gives CATSSRDRVETQYF.

This clonotype was found many times. V gene TRBV7-2 combines with J gene TRBJ1-6; 8 positions match TRBD1. V trimming: 2 bases; J trimming: 8 bases; junction bases outside the gene matches: 2. Germline V CDR1 and CDR2: SGHTA, FQGNSA. The CDR3 runs 14 residues. Here the CDR3 reads CASSLQGADSPLHF. CDR3 nucleotides: TGTGCCAGCAGCTTACAGGGGGCTGATTCACCCCTCCACTTT. Based on the CDR3 plus reference TRBV7-2 and TRBJ1-6, the full variable domain is GAGVSQSPSNKVTEKGKDVELRCDPISGHTALYWYRQSLGQGLEFLIYFQGNSAPDKSGLPSDRFSAERTGGSVSTLTIQRTQQEDSAVYLCASSLQGADSPLHFGNGTRLTVT.

This clonotype was counted a few times. The gene calls are TRBV12-3 or TRBV12-4 and TRBJ1-2, with D uncertain. V lost 10 bases and J 8 bases, leaving 17 bases between the germline ends. CDR3 length equals 12 residues. Written as DNA, the CDR3 is TGTGCCACCCCCCGGGGAAGTCGGGGCTACACCTTC. It encodes CATPRGSRGYTF.

This chain links TRBV11-2 with TRBJ1-2, with a possible D match to TRBD1 (6 bases). The germline V gene encodes CDR1 SGHAT and CDR2 FQNNGV. V was pared by 6 bases and J by 0 bases, with 23 bases between. The CDR3 is made up of 18 amino acids. The CDR3 loop reads CASRLPSWGGLANYGYTF. In nucleotides, the CDR3 is TGTGCCAGCAGGCTACCTTCGTGGGGGGGCTTAGCTAACTATGGCTACACCTTC.

The chain is built from TRBV5-1 and TRBJ2-3; 11 bases are a match to TRBD2. The CDR3 extends over 16 amino acids. V trimming: 4 bases; J trimming: 7 bases; junction bases outside the gene matches: 11. Looked up from germline, CDR1 is SGHRS and CDR2 is YFSETQ. The CDR3 region has the DNA TGCGCCAGCAGCCTATTACTAGCGGGAGATTTAAATACGCAGTATTTT. Amino acids: CASSLLLAGDLNTQYF.

The V and J genes are TRBV20-1 and TRBJ1-5; D not resolved. The CDR3 runs 14 residues. In germline, CDR1 is DFQATT, CDR2 SNEGSKA (reference sequence). Trimming removed 3 bases at V and 4 bases at J, with 13 bases between. CDR3 DNA: TGCAGTGCTAGTATTTTCGGAGATAATCAGCCCCAGCATTTT. Protein sequence: CSASIFGDNQPQHF.

The V gene is TRBV7-9, the J gene TRBJ1-4; a weak D match, TRBD1 (6 bases). Germline V CDR1 and CDR2: SEHNR, FQNEAQ (reference sequence). V lost 8 bases, J lost 4 bases, and 14 bases lay in between. The CDR3 is made up of 14 amino acids. The CDR3 protein is CASRIGQYNEKLFF. The CDR3 coding sequence is TGTGCCAGCCGTATAGGACAGTATAATGAAAAACTGTTTTTT.

In this sample, this clonotype turned up many times. CDR3 DNA: TGTGCCAGCAGCTTAGCGCGGGGCCACGAGCAGTACTTC. It codes for CASSLARGHEQYF. This chain connects TRBV7-2 to TRBJ2-7, with TRBD2 as a possible D gene (6 bases). V shed 0 bases and J shed 5 bases, with 8 bases lying between them. Germline CDR1 and CDR2: SGHTA and FQGNSA. The CDR3 covers 13 residues.

This clonotype occurred many times. The chain combines TRBV4-1 with TRBJ2-3; 9 nucleotides align to TRBD2. CDR3 size: 15 residues. Looked up from germline, CDR1 is MGHRA and CDR2 is YSYEKL. With V trimmed by 4 bases and J by 2 bases, 4 bases remained unmatched. DNA for the CDR3: TGCGCCAGCAGCCTTCTAGCGGGAACCACAGATACGCAGTATTTT. It codes for CASSLLAGTTDTQYF.

This clonotype was observed at least ten times. The V call is TRBV7-9, the J call TRBJ2-1; 8 bases map to TRBD2. V was pared by 3 bases and J by 5 bases, with 15 bases of the junction left unmatched. The CDR3 is 18 residues long. Germline V gene data show CDR1 as SEHNR and CDR2 as FQNEAQ (reference sequence). The CDR3 is CASSLPPGEAGANNEQFF. The CDR3 bases are TGTGCCAGCAGCTTGCCCCCGGGGGAAGCGGGGGCGAACAATGAGCAGTTCTTC.

The chain recombines TRBV7-6 with TRBJ2-3, with 7 bases that match TRBD2. The CDR3 has 16 amino acids. Trimming cost V 0 bases and J 4 bases; bases outside gene matches: 7. The germline V gene encodes CDR1 SGHVS and CDR2 FNYEAQ. The CDR3 sequence: CASSLAGRESPDTQYF. In DNA, the CDR3 is TGTGCCAGCAGCTTAGCGGGGCGGGAGAGCCCAGATACGCAGTATTTT.

V and J are TRBV27 and TRBJ2-7; D gene ambiguous. The germline V gene encodes CDR1 MNHEY and CDR2 SMNVEV (reference sequence). CDR3 size: 13 residues. V lost 5 bases and J 6 bases, leaving 14 bases between the germline ends. CDR3 in DNA: TGTGCCAGCAGTCAGTTCAGTTTTGGCGAGCAGTACTTC. Protein: CASSQFSFGEQYF.

CDR3 protein: CASSAGTGVSGELFF. In DNA form, the CDR3 reads TGTGCCAGCAGTGCCGGGACAGGGGTGTCCGGGGAGCTGTTTTTT. The rearrangement joins TRBV27 to TRBJ2-2; TRBD1 agrees at 10 bases. V trimming: 5 bases; J trimming: 6 bases; junction bases outside the gene matches: 6. Germline CDR1 is MNHEY and CDR2 is SMNVEV (reference sequence). The CDR3 runs 15 residues.

This clonotype was recorded at least ten times. The V and J genes are TRBV7-2 and TRBJ2-3; unclear D gene. Germline CDR1 and CDR2: SGHTA and FQGNSA. This CDR3 is built from 16 residues. V dropped 6 bases and J dropped 3 bases, with 19 bases sitting between them. The CDR3 loop reads CASRQRVVMGTDTQYF. CDR3 sequence (DNA): TGTGCCAGCAGACAACGGGTAGTCATGGGGACAGATACGCAGTATTTT.

Only a few counts were recorded for this clonotype. The V gene is TRBV4-3, the J gene TRBJ1-5; TRBD1 agrees at 7 bases. The CDR3 has 15 amino acids. V shed 0 bases, J shed 3 bases, and the junction held 2 bases outside the gene matches. CDR1 and CDR2 (germline): LGHNA, YSLEER. CDR3 amino acids: CASSQDRGVNQPQHF. The DNA for the CDR3 is TGCGCCAGCAGCCAAGACAGGGGGGTCAATCAGCCCCAGCATTTT.

The CDR3 DNA reads as TGTGCCAGCAGCCCGCAGACTACCCCCGGGGAGCTGTTTTTT. Translation gives CASSPQTTPGELFF. V usage is TRBV7-9 and J usage is TRBJ2-2; tentatively, D is TRBD2 (5 bases). The V and J ends lost 5 bases and 6 bases respectively, with 13 bases between them. This CDR3 spans 14 amino acids. CDR1 is SEHNR, CDR2 FQNEAQ, per germline (reference sequence).

V is TRBV30 and J is TRBJ1-2; 10 bases map to TRBD1. Trimming cost V 5 bases and J 7 bases; bases outside gene matches: 1. CDR3 size: 11 residues. Germline assignment: CDR1 GTSNPN and CDR2 SVGIG (reference sequence). CDR3 DNA: TGTGCCTGGGGACAGGGGGGTGGCTACACCTTC. Translated: CAWGQGGGYTF.

This clonotype was counted only a few times. The V gene is TRBV15, the J gene TRBJ2-2, with no clear D. V was trimmed by 0 bases and J by 5 bases, leaving 7 bases between them. Germline V gene data show CDR1 as LNHNV and CDR2 as YYDKDF (reference sequence). There are 14 residues in the CDR3. CDR3 coding DNA: TGTGCCACCAGCAGAGATTTGGGAACCGGGGAGCTGTTTTTT. Amino acid sequence: CATSRDLGTGELFF.

This clonotype was found a few times. The CDR3 spells CASTLIGHQIGPQSQPQHF. Written as DNA, the CDR3 is TGTGCCAGCACCCTTATCGGACATCAAATAGGCCCCCAATCGCAGCCCCAGCATTTT. The chain couples TRBV11-3 to TRBJ1-5, with D perhaps TRBD1 (5 bases). Trimming removed 7 bases from V and 7 bases from J, with 32 bases in between. The CDR3 has 19 amino acids. The germline V gene encodes CDR1 SGHNT and CDR2 YENEEA.

The rearrangement links TRBV12-3 or TRBV12-4 to TRBJ1-1; a possible D gene is TRBD1 (6 bases). The CDR3 is 16 amino acids. V lost 3 bases and J 0 bases, leaving 14 bases between the germline ends. CDR3 coding DNA: TGTGCCAGCAGTTTCCTAGGGGGGAACCTGAACACTGAAGCTTTCTTT. Translation: CASSFLGGNLNTEAFF.

The table lists this clonotype with a few counts. The chain employs TRBV7-9 and TRBJ1-4; D uncertain. The V end lost 3 bases, the J end lost 1 base, and 12 bases lay between the germline ends. This CDR3 is 16 amino acids long. Looked up from germline, CDR1 is SEHNR and CDR2 is FQNEAQ (reference sequence). The DNA for the CDR3 is TGTGCCAGCAGCTTGCGCGGGATGGGAACTAATGAAAAACTGTTTTTT. Translated: CASSLRGMGTNEKLFF. Full variable domain (outside the CDR3, taken from reference TRBV7-9 and TRBJ1-4): DTGVSQNPRHKITKRGQNVTFRCDPISEHNRLYWYRQTLGQGPEFLTYFQNEAQLEKSRLLSDRFSAERPKGSFSTLEIQRTEQGDSAMYLCASSLRGMGTNEKLFFGSGTQLSVL.

This clonotype was recorded at least ten times. The gene calls are TRBV7-2 and TRBJ2-3; D is ambiguous. The CDR3 contains 13 residues. From germline, CDR1 is SGHTA and CDR2 FQGNSA. The ends were cut back, 5 bases at V and 4 bases at J, with 10 bases in the middle. CDR3 coding DNA: TGTGCCAGCAGCGCTACCTCCGCAGATACGCAGTATTTT. Its translation: CASSATSADTQYF.

This clonotype was observed at least ten times. J is TRBJ2-7 and V is TRBV7-2; the D is unclear. The CDR3 length is 12 residues. With 2 bases removed from V and 7 bases from J, the gap between germline ends came to 9 bases. Germline CDR1 is SGHTA and CDR2 is FQGNSA. The CDR3 nucleotides are TGTGCCAGCAGCTTAACTTCTAGGGAGCAGTACTTC. It specifies CASSLTSREQYF.

This clonotype has a handful of counts. CDR3 in DNA: TGTGCCAGCAGTACGACTAGCGGGAGCCTCTACGAGCAGTACTTC. Residues: CASSTTSGSLYEQYF. The gene calls are TRBV6-1 and TRBJ2-7; the match to TRBD2 covers 12 bases. CDR1 and CDR2 from the germline V gene are MNHNS and SASEGT. This CDR3 is built from 15 residues. The V and J ends lost 5 bases and 3 bases, in that order; junction bases with no gene match: 5.

This clonotype turned up a few times. The chain is built from TRBV7-6 and TRBJ1-2; no clear D gene. CDR3 length equals 13 residues. The V end lost 3 bases, the J end lost 7 bases, and 12 bases lay between the germline ends. Per the germline V gene, CDR1 is SGHVS and CDR2 is FNYEAQ. The CDR3 nucleotides are TGTGCCAGCAGCTTCGCCCCCGGGTCTGGCTACACCTTC. This codes for CASSFAPGSGYTF.

V usage is TRBV9 and J usage is TRBJ1-1, with TRBD1 matching 7 bases. The length of the CDR3 is 12 residues. V lost 0 bases, J lost 10 bases, and 3 bases stayed unmatched. Per germline, CDR1 SGDLS and CDR2 YYNGEE. CDR3: CASSVATGAAFF. In nucleotides, the CDR3 is TGTGCCAGCAGCGTAGCTACAGGGGCAGCTTTCTTT. Using reference TRBV9 and TRBJ1-1 for the parts outside the CDR3, the full variable domain is DSGVTQTPKHLITATGQRVTLRCSPRSGDLSVYWYQQSLDQGLQFLIQYYNGEERAKGNILERFSAQQFPDLHSELNLSSLELGDSALYFCASSVATGAAFFGQGTRLTVV.

The chain has TRBV11-2 and TRBJ1-2; D not resolved. CDR1 is SGHAT, CDR2 FQNNGV, per germline. The length of the CDR3 is 15 residues. The V gene lost 3 bases and the J gene lost 2 bases, with 13 bases spanning the gap. CDR3 nucleotides: TGTGCCAGCAGCTTGGAACCCGACCCAAACTATGGCTACACCTTC. It specifies CASSLEPDPNYGYTF.

This clonotype was counted a few times. This chain connects TRBV20-1 to TRBJ1-1; a weak D match, TRBD1 (6 bases). V lost 4 bases and J lost 1, with 13 bases in between. The CDR3 totals 14 residues. Germline V gene data show CDR1 as DFQATT and CDR2 as SNEGSKA (reference sequence). The CDR3 DNA reads as TGCAGTGCTACCAAGGGGGGCCCGAACACTGAAGCTTTCTTT. Translated: CSATKGGPNTEAFF.

This chain connects TRBV20-1 to TRBJ1-1, with D unclear. The CDR3 contains 12 residues. Deletions cut 6 bases from V and 0 bases from J, with 8 bases between. CDR1 DFQATT and CDR2 SNEGSKA come from the germline V gene (reference sequence). The CDR3, as DNA: TGCAGTGCAGGAGAGTTGAACACTGAAGCTTTCTTT. Translating gives CSAGELNTEAFF.